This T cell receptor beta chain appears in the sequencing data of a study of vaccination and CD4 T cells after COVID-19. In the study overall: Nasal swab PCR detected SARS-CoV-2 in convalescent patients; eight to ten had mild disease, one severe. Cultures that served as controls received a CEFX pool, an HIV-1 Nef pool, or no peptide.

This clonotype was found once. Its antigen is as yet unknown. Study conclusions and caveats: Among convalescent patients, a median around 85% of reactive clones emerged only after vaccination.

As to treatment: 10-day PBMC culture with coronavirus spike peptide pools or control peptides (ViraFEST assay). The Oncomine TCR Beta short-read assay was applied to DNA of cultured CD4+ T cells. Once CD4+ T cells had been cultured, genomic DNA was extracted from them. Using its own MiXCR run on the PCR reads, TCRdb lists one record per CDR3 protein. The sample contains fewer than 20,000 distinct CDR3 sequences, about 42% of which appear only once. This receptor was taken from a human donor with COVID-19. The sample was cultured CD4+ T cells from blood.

The CDR3 DNA reads TGTGCCAGCAGCCAAGTATCCAGGGCTAGGGCTTTCTTT. Protein product: CASSQVSRARAFF. The V and J genes are TRBV14 and TRBJ1-1, with D possibly matching TRBD1 (5 bases). CDR1 and CDR2 (germline): SGHDN, FVKESK. Deletions cut 1 base from V and 11 bases from J, with 14 bases between. This CDR3 is 13 amino acids long.